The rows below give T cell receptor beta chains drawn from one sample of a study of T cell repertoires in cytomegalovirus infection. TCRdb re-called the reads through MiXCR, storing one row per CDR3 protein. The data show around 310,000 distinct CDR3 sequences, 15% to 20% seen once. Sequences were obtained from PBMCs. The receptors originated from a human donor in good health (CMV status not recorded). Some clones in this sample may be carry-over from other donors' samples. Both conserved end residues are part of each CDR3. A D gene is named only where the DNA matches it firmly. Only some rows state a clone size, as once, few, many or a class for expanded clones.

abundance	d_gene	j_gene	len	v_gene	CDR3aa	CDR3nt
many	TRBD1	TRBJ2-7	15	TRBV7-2	CASSIGTGVIYEQYF	TGTGCCAGCAGCATTGGGACAGGGGTGATTTACGAGCAGTACTTC
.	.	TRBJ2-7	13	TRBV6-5	CASSYSGLAEQYF	TGTGCCAGCAGTTACTCGGGGCTAGCGGAGCAGTACTTC
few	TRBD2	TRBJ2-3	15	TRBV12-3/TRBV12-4	CASSSGTSSVDTQYF	TGTGCCAGCAGTTCCGGGACTAGCTCTGTAGATACGCAGTATTTT
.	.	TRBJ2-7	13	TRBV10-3	CAISPGSSYEQYF	TGTGCCATCAGTCCAGGGAGCTCCTACGAGCAGTACTTC
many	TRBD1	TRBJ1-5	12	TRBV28	CATGGGNQPQHF	TGTGCCACAGGGGGAGGCAATCAGCCCCAGCATTTT
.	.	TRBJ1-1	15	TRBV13	CASSTPGKGNTEAFF	TGTGCCAGCAGCACGCCGGGAAAAGGGAACACTGAAGCTTTCTTT
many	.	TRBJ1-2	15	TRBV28	CASSPVPRGGYGYTF	TGTGCCAGCAGCCCCGTTCCCAGGGGTGGCTATGGCTACACCTTC
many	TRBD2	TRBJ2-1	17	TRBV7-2	CASSLQGLAGGQNEQFF	TGTGCCAGCAGCTTACAGGGACTAGCGGGGGGCCAGAATGAGCAGTTCTTC
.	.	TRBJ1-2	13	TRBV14	CASSQPGHYGYTF	TGTGCCAGCAGCCAACCAGGCCACTATGGCTACACCTTC
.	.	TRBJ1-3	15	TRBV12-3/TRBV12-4	CASSYHSNSGNTIYF	TGTGCCAGCAGTTATCACAGCAACTCTGGAAACACCATATATTTT